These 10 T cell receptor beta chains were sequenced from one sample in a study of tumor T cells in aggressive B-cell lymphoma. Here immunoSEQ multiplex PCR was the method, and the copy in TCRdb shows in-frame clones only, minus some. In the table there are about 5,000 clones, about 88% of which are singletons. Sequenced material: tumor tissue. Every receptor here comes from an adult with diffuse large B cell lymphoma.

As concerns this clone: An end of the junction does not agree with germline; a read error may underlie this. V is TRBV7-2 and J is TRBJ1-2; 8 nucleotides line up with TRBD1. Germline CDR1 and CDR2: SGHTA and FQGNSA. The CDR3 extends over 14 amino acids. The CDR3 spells CASSPHRGQGTVEF. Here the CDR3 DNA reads TGTGCCAGCAGCCCCCACCGAGGACAGGGAACGGTAGAATTC.

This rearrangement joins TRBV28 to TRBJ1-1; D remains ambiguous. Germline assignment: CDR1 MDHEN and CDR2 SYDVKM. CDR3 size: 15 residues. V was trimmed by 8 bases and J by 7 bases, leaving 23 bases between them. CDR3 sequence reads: CASHPVGRRVGEAFF. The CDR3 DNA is TGTGCCAGCCACCCGGTGGGAAGGAGGGTCGGTGAAGCTTTCTTT.

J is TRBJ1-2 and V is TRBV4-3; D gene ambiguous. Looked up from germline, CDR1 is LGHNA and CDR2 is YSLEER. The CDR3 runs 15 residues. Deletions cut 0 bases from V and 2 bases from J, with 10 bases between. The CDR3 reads CASSQERRINYGYTF. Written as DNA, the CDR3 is TGCGCCAGCAGCCAAGAACGGCGGATCAACTATGGCTACACCTTC.

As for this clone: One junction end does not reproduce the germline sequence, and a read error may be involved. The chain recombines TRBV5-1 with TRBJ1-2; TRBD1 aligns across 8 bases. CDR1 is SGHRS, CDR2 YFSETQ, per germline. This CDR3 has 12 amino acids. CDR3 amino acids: CATRQGINGYIF. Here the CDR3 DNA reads TGCGCCACAAGACAGGGGATAAATGGCTACATCTTC.

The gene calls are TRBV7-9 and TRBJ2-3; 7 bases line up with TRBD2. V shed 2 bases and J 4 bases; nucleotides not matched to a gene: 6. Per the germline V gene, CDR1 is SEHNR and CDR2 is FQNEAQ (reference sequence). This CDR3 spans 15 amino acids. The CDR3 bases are TGTGCCAGCAGCTTATGGAAGACTAGCCCAGATACGCAGTATTTT. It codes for CASSLWKTSPDTQYF.

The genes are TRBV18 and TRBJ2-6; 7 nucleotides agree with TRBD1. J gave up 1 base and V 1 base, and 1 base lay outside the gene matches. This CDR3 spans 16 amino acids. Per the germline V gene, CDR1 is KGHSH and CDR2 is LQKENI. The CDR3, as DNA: TGTGCCAGCTCACCACAGACAGGGTCTGGGGCCAACGTCCTGACTTTC. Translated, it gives CASSPQTGSGANVLTF.

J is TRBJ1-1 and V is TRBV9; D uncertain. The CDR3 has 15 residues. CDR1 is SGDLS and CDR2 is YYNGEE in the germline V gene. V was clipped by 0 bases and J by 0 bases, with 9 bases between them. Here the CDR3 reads CASSVGSGMNTEAFF. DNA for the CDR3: TGTGCCAGCAGCGTAGGATCAGGAATGAACACTGAAGCTTTCTTT.

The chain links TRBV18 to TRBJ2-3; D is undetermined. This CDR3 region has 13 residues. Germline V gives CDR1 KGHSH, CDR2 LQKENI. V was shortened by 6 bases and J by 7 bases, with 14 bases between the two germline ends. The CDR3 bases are TGTGCCAGCTCCCGAAACTGGGCGAATACGCAGTATTTT. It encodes CASSRNWANTQYF.

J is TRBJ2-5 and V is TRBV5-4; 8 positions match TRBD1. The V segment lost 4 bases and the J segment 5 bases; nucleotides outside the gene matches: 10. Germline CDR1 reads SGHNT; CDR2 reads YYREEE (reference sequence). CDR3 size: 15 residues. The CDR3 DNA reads TGTGCCAGCAGCCCCGGACAGGGTAGATCGGAGACCCAGTACTTC. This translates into CASSPGQGRSETQYF.

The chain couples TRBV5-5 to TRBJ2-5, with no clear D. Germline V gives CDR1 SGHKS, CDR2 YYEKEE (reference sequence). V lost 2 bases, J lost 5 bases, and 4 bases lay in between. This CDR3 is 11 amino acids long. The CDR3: CASSLRETQYF. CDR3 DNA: TGTGCCAGCAGCTTACGGGAGACCCAGTACTTC.